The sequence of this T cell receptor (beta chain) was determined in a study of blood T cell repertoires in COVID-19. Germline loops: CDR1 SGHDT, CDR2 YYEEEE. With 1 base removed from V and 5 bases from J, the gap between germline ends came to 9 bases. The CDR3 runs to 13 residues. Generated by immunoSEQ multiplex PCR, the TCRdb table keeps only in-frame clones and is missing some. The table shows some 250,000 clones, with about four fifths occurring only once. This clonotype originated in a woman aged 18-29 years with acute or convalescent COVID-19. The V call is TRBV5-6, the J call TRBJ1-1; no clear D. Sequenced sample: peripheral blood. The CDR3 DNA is TGTGCCAGCAGCTTGCCAGGAAGGACTGAAGCTTTCTTT. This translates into CASSLPGRTEAFF.